A selection of T cell receptor beta chains follows, all from one sample in a study of TIL therapy for anti-PD-1-resistant metastatic lung cancer. Libraries were prepared by immunoSEQ multiplex PCR; TCRdb keeps only in-frame clonotypes and omits some of them. The sample records over 20,000 clones, 72% being singletons. The sequencing here drew on tumor tissue, taken at baseline. The receptors shown here come from a person between 25 and 79 years old with non-small cell lung cancer. Each CDR3 is given with its conserved first and last residue. The D gene is left open where the match is weak. A row's size may be missing; if present it is once, few, many or a size class.

>.|TRBD1|TRBV27|TRBJ1-5
TGTGCCAGCAGTTCGACAGGGGTCAATCAGCCCCAGCATTTT
CASSSTGVNQPQHF
>.|.|TRBV27|TRBJ1-5
TGTGCCAGCAGTTTCCAGCAGTTCAATCAGCCCCAGCATTTT
CASSFQQFNQPQHF
>.|TRBD2|TRBV10-3|TRBJ2-3
TGTGCCATCAATGGGGGGAGCGGGGGGACAGATACGCAGTATTTT
CAINGGSGGTDTQYF
>.|.|TRBV6-5|TRBJ2-3
TGTGCCAGCAGTCGCGACTACACAGATACGCAGTATTTT
CASSRDYTDTQYF
>.|.|TRBV7-2|TRBJ1-6
TGTGCCAGCAGCTTAGCGTCGGGCCGGTTACGCTTT
CASSLASGRLRF
>.|TRBD1|TRBV5-1|TRBJ2-7
TGCGCCAGCAGCCAGGGGACAGGGGGGAACGAGCAGTACTTC
CASSQGTGGNEQYF
>few|TRBD2|TRBV11-1|TRBJ2-1
TGTGCCAGCAGGTCGAATAGCGGGGGGCGAACAAGAGACAACAATGAGCAGTTCTTC
CASRSNSGGRTRDNNEQFF
>.|.|TRBV7-9|TRBJ1-2
TGTGCCAGCAGGTATAATCCGGGACGTGACTATGGCTACACCTTC
CASRYNPGRDYGYTF
>.|TRBD1|TRBV20-1|TRBJ1-2
TGCAGTGCTCTAGTGGACAGGGGCTACACCTTC
CSALVDRGYTF
>.|TRBD1|TRBV14|TRBJ1-1
TGTGCCAGCAGCCAAGGACAGGGGATATGGGAACGGACTGAAGCTTTCTTT
CASSQGQGIWERTEAFF
>.|TRBD2|TRBV13|TRBJ2-3
TGTGCCAGCAGCTCGACATCAAGGACTAGCGGGTACCATAGCACAGATACGCAGTATTTT
CASSSTSRTSGYHSTDTQYF
>.|TRBD1|TRBV27|TRBJ1-5
TGTGCCAGCAGTCGGACAGGGAATAGCAATCAGCCCCAGCATTTT
CASSRTGNSNQPQHF
>.|TRBD2|TRBV4-1|TRBJ2-3
TGCGCCAGCAGCCAAAAGGGGACTAGTAGGCTCTGGACAGATACGCAGTATTTT
CASSQKGTSRLWTDTQYF